One and the same sample provided the 8 T cell receptor beta chains below, sequenced in a study of blood T cell repertoires in COVID-19. Libraries were prepared by immunoSEQ multiplex PCR; TCRdb keeps only in-frame clonotypes and omits some of them. Of about 100,000 clones in the sample, approximately 91% are singletons; the top ten hold roughly 2.1%. The specimen was peripheral blood. The receptors here all came from a man in his fifties with active COVID-19.

The chain joins TRBV6-6 to TRBJ1-6; 8 bases match TRBD1. Germline CDR1 and CDR2: MNHNY and SVGAGI (reference sequence). The CDR3 sequence is 15 residues long. V was clipped by 6 bases and J by 7 bases; unmatched bases: 8. CDR3 amino acids: CASRLLQGGNSPLHF. The DNA for the CDR3 is TGTGCCAGCAGGTTATTACAGGGGGGGAATTCACCCCTCCACTTT.

The genes are TRBV2 and TRBJ2-1; 9 bases map to TRBD1. The CDR3 is 13 residues long. Germline V gene lookup returns CDR1 SNHLY and CDR2 FYNNEI. V shed 5 bases, J shed 16 bases, and the junction held 12 bases outside the gene matches. The CDR3 spells CASSPGTGRLQFF. The CDR3 coding sequence is TGTGCCAGCAGTCCAGGGACAGGGAGGCTGCAATTCTTC.

The chain carries TRBV19 and TRBJ2-1, with D hard to call. Germline V lookup: CDR1 LNHDA, CDR2 SQIVND (reference sequence). The CDR3 has 13 amino acids. Between the trimmed V and J ends, which lost 5 bases and 9 bases, there was a span of 14 bases. The CDR3 region is CASSPASLGEQFF. CDR3 nucleotides: TGTGCCAGTAGTCCAGCGTCTTTGGGTGAGCAGTTCTTC.

The chain recombines TRBV4-2 with TRBJ2-3; the D is unclear. V lost 4 bases and J lost 0, with 17 bases in between. The germline V gene encodes CDR1 LGHNA and CDR2 YNFKEQ. The CDR3 has 17 amino acids. The CDR3 nucleotides are TGTGCCAGCAGCCCGACAATTGGCCCCAGAAGCACAGATACGCAGTATTTT. As protein: CASSPTIGPRSTDTQYF.

The gene calls are TRBV7-8 and TRBJ1-2; TRBD1 agrees at 11 bases. The CDR3 covers 17 residues. CDR1 is SGHVS and CDR2 is FQNEAQ in the germline V gene. The V and J ends lost 4 bases and 0 bases, in that order; junction bases with no gene match: 7. The CDR3 region is CASSSTRDRGTNYGYTF. CDR3 in DNA: TGTGCCAGCAGCTCGACCCGGGACAGGGGGACTAACTATGGCTACACCTTC.

The chain recombines TRBV13 with TRBJ2-5; 8 positions match TRBD1. Germline loops: CDR1 PRHDT, CDR2 FYEKMQ (reference sequence). Germline trimming cut 1 base from V and 5 bases from J; bases unmatched to any gene: 18. The CDR3 is 19 amino acids. The CDR3 coding sequence is TGTGCCAGCAGCTTAGTTCCGGGACAGGAAAGGATTTGGTGGGAGACCCAGTACTTC. Residues: CASSLVPGQERIWWETQYF.

The chain employs TRBV11-2 and TRBJ2-3, with 7 bases that match TRBD2. Unmatched junction bases numbered 6, after V lost 5 bases and J lost 4 bases. The CDR3 sequence is 14 residues long. Germline V gene data show CDR1 as SGHAT and CDR2 as FQNNGV. The CDR3 here is CASSNRGVADTQYF. For the CDR3, the DNA is TGTGCCAGCAGCAATCGGGGGGTAGCAGATACGCAGTATTTT. The full variable domain, rest sourced from reference TRBV11-2 and TRBJ2-3, is EAGVAQSPRYKIIEKRQSVAFWCNPISGHATLYWYQQILGQGPKLLIQFQNNGVVDDSQLPKDRFSAERLKGVDSTLKIQPAKLEDSAVYLCASSNRGVADTQYFGPGTRLTVL.

The genes are TRBV19 and TRBJ2-5; 7 nucleotides line up with TRBD1. The CDR3 is 16 residues long. CDR1 is LNHDA, CDR2 SQIVND, per germline (reference sequence). The V and J ends lost 5 bases and 2 bases, in that order; junction bases with no gene match: 11. CDR3: CASSSTGVGVQETQYF. The CDR3, as DNA: TGTGCCAGTAGTTCAACAGGGGTGGGGGTACAAGAGACCCAGTACTTC.